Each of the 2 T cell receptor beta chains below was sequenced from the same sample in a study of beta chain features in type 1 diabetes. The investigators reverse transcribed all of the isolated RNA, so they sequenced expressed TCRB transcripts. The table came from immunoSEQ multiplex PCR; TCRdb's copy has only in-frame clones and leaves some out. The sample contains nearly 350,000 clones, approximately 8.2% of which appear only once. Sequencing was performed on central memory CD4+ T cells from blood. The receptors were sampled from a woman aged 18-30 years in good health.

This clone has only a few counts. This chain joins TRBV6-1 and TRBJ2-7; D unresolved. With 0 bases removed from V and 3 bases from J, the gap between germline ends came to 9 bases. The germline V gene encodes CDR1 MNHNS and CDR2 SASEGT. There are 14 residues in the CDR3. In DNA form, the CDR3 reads TGTGCCAGCAGTGAAGCCACAGTCCGCTACGAGCAGTACTTC. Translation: CASSEATVRYEQYF.

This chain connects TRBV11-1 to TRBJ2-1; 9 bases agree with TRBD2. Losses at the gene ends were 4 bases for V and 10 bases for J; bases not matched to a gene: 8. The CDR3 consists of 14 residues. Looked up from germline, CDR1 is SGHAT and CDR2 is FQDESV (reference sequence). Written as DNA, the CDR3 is TGTGCCAGCAGCTCCTCGTATACTAGCGGGGAGCAGTTCTTC. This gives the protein CASSSSYTSGEQFF.